One and the same sample provided the 26 T cell receptor beta chains below, sequenced in a study of T cell responses to AZD1222 COVID-19 vaccine. Assay: immunoSEQ multiplex PCR; the TCRdb copy retains only in-frame clones and omits some. The sample shows 40,000 to 45,000 clones, about four fifths of them seen only once. The input for sequencing was peripheral blood, taken 28 days after the second dose of the MenACWY control vaccine. The receptors were gathered from an adult who received the MenACWY meningococcal vaccine as a control.

The J gene is TRBJ1-3, the V gene TRBV3-1 (or the pseudogene TRBV3-2); 7 bases align to TRBD1. The CDR3 has 17 amino acids. Losses at the gene ends were 3 bases for V and 0 bases for J; bases not matched to a gene: 8. CDR1 LGHDT and CDR2 YNNKEL come from the germline V gene (reference sequence). CDR3 sequence reads: CASSQDRSFHSGNTIYF. In DNA form, the CDR3 reads TGTGCCAGCAGCCAGGACAGGTCTTTTCACTCTGGAAACACCATATATTTT.

The chain carries TRBV7-2 and TRBJ2-5, with 7 bases identical to TRBD1. Germline V CDR1 and CDR2: SGHTA, FQGNSA. Losses at the gene ends were 6 bases for V and 3 bases for J; bases not matched to a gene: 4. The CDR3 consists of 13 residues. The CDR3 DNA reads TGTGCCAGCAGAAAGGGGGCAGAAGAGACCCAGTACTTC. It translates to CASRKGAEETQYF.

The chain employs TRBV5-4 and TRBJ2-1; 13 bases fit TRBD2. Germline values: CDR1 SGHNT, CDR2 YYREEE (reference sequence). The V segment lost 3 bases and the J segment 4 bases; nucleotides outside the gene matches: 4. The CDR3 is 16 residues long. CDR3 coding DNA: TGTGCCAGCAGCTGGACTAGCGGGAGTCAGTACAATGAGCAGTTCTTC. This codes for CASSWTSGSQYNEQFF.

The J gene is TRBJ2-6, the V gene TRBV5-4, with 7 positions matching TRBD1. The V gene's germline CDR1 is SGHNT and CDR2 YYREEE (reference sequence). The CDR3 runs 14 residues. V lost 2 bases to trimming and J lost 4 bases; unmatched junction nucleotides: 0. The CDR3 is CASSLGGGANVLTF. CDR3 DNA: TGTGCCAGCAGCTTAGGGGGCGGGGCCAACGTCCTGACTTTC.

This rearrangement joins TRBV11-2 to TRBJ1-6; maybe TRBD1 (5 bases). V was pared by 5 bases and J by 9 bases, with 11 bases between. Germline CDR1 reads SGHAT; CDR2 reads FQNNGV. CDR3 size: 13 residues. The CDR3 coding sequence is TGTGCCAGCAGCGGGGACGGGAGTTCACCCCTCCACTTT. It translates to CASSGDGSSPLHF.

This rearrangement joins TRBV5-6 to TRBJ1-5; D not certain. The V end lost 0 bases, the J end lost 5 bases, and 9 bases lay between the germline ends. Per germline, CDR1 SGHDT and CDR2 YYEEEE. This CDR3 is built from 14 residues. The CDR3 protein is CASSLGILHQPQHF. The CDR3 nucleotides read TGTGCCAGCAGCTTGGGTATTTTGCATCAGCCCCAGCATTTT.

The chain is built from TRBV5-5 and TRBJ1-4, with D perhaps matching TRBD1 (5 bases). Germline CDR1 SGHKS, CDR2 YYEKEE (reference sequence). V lost 1 base to trimming and J lost 4 bases, with 14 bases between them. The CDR3 runs 16 residues. CDR3 nucleotides: TGTGCCAGCAGCTTGTTCGGGGGAGGGCTTAATGAAAAACTGTTTTTT. Its translation: CASSLFGGGLNEKLFF.

The chain is built from TRBV4-2 and TRBJ1-5, with TRBD1 identical over 7 bases. The CDR3 spans 16 residues. The germline V gene encodes CDR1 LGHNA and CDR2 YNFKEQ. V shed 0 bases, J shed 3 bases, and the junction held 5 bases outside the gene matches. CDR3 protein: CASSQEDRSYNQPQHF. In nucleotides, the CDR3 is TGTGCCAGCAGCCAAGAGGACAGGAGCTACAATCAGCCCCAGCATTTT.

The chain links TRBV10-2 to TRBJ2-1; tentatively, D is TRBD2 (5 bases). V was cut by 6 bases and J by 3 bases, with 6 bases left in between. The CDR3 consists of 12 residues. Germline lookup yields CDR1 WSHSY and CDR2 SAAADI. Here the CDR3 reads CASRTSYNEQFF. DNA for the CDR3: TGCGCCAGCAGAACTAGCTACAATGAGCAGTTCTTC.

The chain is built from TRBV6-5 and TRBJ1-2; no definite D call. The CDR3 covers 12 residues. Between the trimmed V and J ends, which lost 8 bases and 8 bases, there was a span of 15 bases. Germline-derived CDR1 and CDR2 are MNHEY and SVGAGI. The CDR3 DNA follows: TGTGCCAGCTTTTATAAAGAGGAGGGCTACACCTTC. It is translated as CASFYKEEGYTF.

The chain has TRBV4-1 and TRBJ2-1, with 9 bases fitting TRBD2. The trim removed 0 bases at V and 13 bases at J, leaving 10 bases unmatched. CDR3 length equals 15 residues. Germline V gene sequence: CDR1 MGHRA, CDR2 YSYEKL. The CDR3 region has the DNA TGCGCCAGCAGCCAAGACATCGGGAGCGGGAGGATCCAGTTCTTC. Translating it yields CASSQDIGSGRIQFF.

Relative to its sample, this clone is medium-sized. The chain employs TRBV10-1 and TRBJ1-1; TRBD1 is a possible D gene (5 bases). CDR3 length equals 14 residues. Trimming took off 2 bases at V and 1 base at J, with 8 bases between the two ends. Germline V gene data show CDR1 as WNHNN and CDR2 as SYGVQD (reference sequence). The CDR3 loop is CASSEGAKNTEAFF. The CDR3 coding sequence is TGCGCCAGCAGTGAGGGGGCGAAGAACACTGAAGCTTTCTTT.

This rearrangement joins TRBV27 to TRBJ1-4; D ambiguous. V was trimmed by 8 bases and J by 8 bases, leaving 12 bases between them. This CDR3 region has 12 residues. Per the germline V gene, CDR1 is MNHEY and CDR2 is SMNVEV (reference sequence). The CDR3: CASGPLHEKLFF. CDR3 nucleotides: TGTGCCAGCGGCCCCTTACACGAAAAACTGTTTTTT.

This clone appeared a few times. The chain combines TRBV7-3 with TRBJ1-1; D is unclear. CDR3 length: 15 residues. The germline V gene has CDR1 SGHTA and CDR2 FQGTGA. V shed 5 bases and J shed 5 bases, with 18 bases lying between them. CDR3 in DNA: TGTGCCAGCAGCCCCCCCGGGATAGAGGGAACTGAAGCTTTCTTT. Translated: CASSPPGIEGTEAFF.

J is TRBJ1-4 and V is TRBV2; the D gene is possibly TRBD1 (5 bases). CDR1 SNHLY and CDR2 FYNNEI come from the germline V gene. The CDR3 is made up of 12 amino acids. Trimming left V 5 bases short and J 10 bases short, with 11 bases between. CDR3 sequence (DNA): TGTGCCAGCAGTTTAGACAGACGAAAACTGTTTTTT. This sequence encodes CASSLDRRKLFF. Full variable domain (outside the CDR3, taken from reference TRBV2 and TRBJ1-4): EPEVTQTPSHQVTQMGQEVILRCVPISNHLYFYWYRQILGQKVEFLVSFYNNEISEKSEIFDDQFSVERPDGSNFTLKIRSTKLEDSAMYFCASSLDRRKLFFGSGTQLSVL.

This rearrangement joins TRBV7-8 to TRBJ1-1; TRBD1 is a possible D gene (5 bases). The CDR3 covers 11 residues. Looked up from germline, CDR1 is SGHVS and CDR2 is FQNEAQ. V lost 5 bases, J lost 6 bases, and 7 bases lay in between. The CDR3 here is CASSRGAEAFF. The CDR3 DNA reads as TGTGCCAGCAGCCGGGGGGCTGAAGCTTTCTTT.

The V and J genes are TRBV25-1 and TRBJ2-2; tentatively, D is TRBD2 (6 bases). V gave up 1 base and J gave up 0 bases, with 15 bases separating them. The germline gives CDR1 MGHDK, CDR2 SYGVNS. CDR3 length equals 18 residues. CDR3 sequence (DNA): TGTGCCAGCAGTGAATCCGTCGGGAGCCACGCGAACACCGGGGAGCTGTTTTTT. It codes for CASSESVGSHANTGELFF.

V usage is TRBV25-1 and J usage is TRBJ1-1; D is possibly TRBD1 (5 bases). CDR1 is MGHDK, CDR2 SYGVNS, per germline. This CDR3 spans 13 amino acids. V was pared by 4 bases and J by 9 bases, with 15 bases between. CDR3 DNA sequence: TGTGCCAGCAGTGGGCAGGGTAGGGTTAAAGCTTTCTTT. This encodes CASSGQGRVKAFF.

The CDR3 DNA is TGTGCCAGCAGTCCCTTTTTGAACACCGGGGAGCTGTTTTTT. It yields the protein CASSPFLNTGELFF. The V gene is TRBV6-2 or TRBV6-3, the J gene TRBJ2-2; D unclear. CDR1 and CDR2 from the germline V gene are MNHEY and SVGEGT. CDR3 length equals 14 residues. V lost 5 bases, J lost 1 base, and 8 bases lay in between.

The V gene is TRBV6-5, the J gene TRBJ1-1; possibly TRBD1 for D (6 bases). V was clipped by 6 bases and J by 2 bases, with 10 bases between them. CDR1 is MNHEY, CDR2 SVGAGI, per germline. The CDR3 contains 13 residues. CDR3 amino acids: CASSPGANTEAFF. CDR3 coding DNA: TGTGCCAGCAGCCCGGGGGCTAACACTGAAGCTTTCTTT.

This clone was counted a few times. This chain joins TRBV5-1 and TRBJ2-2; 12 bases fit TRBD2. Trimming removed 0 bases from V and 2 bases from J; junction bases left unmatched: 5. The CDR3 covers 18 residues. The germline V gene encodes CDR1 SGHRS and CDR2 YFSETQ. The CDR3 sequence is CASSLELAGGANTGELFF. The CDR3 DNA follows: TGCGCCAGCAGCTTGGAACTAGCGGGGGGAGCCAACACCGGGGAGCTGTTTTTT.

With regard to this clone: A much larger clone sits a single nucleotide away, making a read error possible. This chain uses TRBV3-1 (or the pseudogene TRBV3-2) with TRBJ2-2; 9 bases agree with TRBD2. The V segment lost 11 bases and the J segment 7 bases; nucleotides outside the gene matches: 14. The CDR3 is 15 residues long. In germline, CDR1 is LGHDT, CDR2 YNNKEL (reference sequence). The CDR3 nucleotides read TGTGCCCGCCGCTCCGGGGCGGGGGGGGGCGGGGAGCTGTTTTTT. This gives the protein CARRSGAGGGGELFF.

About this clone itself: Other DNA sequences in the same sample also yield this CDR3. The rearrangement uses TRBV5-4 and TRBJ2-5; 7 bases are shared with TRBD2. Germline V gives CDR1 SGHNT, CDR2 YYREEE (reference sequence). V shed 5 bases, J shed 2 bases, and the junction held 3 bases outside the gene matches. The CDR3 covers 13 residues. CDR3 in amino acids: CASRMRGQETQYF. For the CDR3, the DNA is TGTGCCAGCAGAATGCGGGGGCAAGAGACCCAGTACTTC.

The chain recombines TRBV3-1 (or the pseudogene TRBV3-2) with TRBJ1-1; D is possibly TRBD1 (6 bases). The CDR3 covers 13 residues. V shed 4 bases and J shed 2 bases, with 8 bases lying between them. Germline values: CDR1 LGHDT, CDR2 YNNKEL (reference sequence). The CDR3 here is CASSRTANTEAFF. CDR3 bases: TGTGCCAGCAGCCGGACAGCCAACACTGAAGCTTTCTTT.

The gene calls are TRBV7-9 and TRBJ1-3; 7 bases line up with TRBD1. The germline gives CDR1 SEHNR, CDR2 FQNEAQ (reference sequence). The CDR3 sequence is 15 residues long. Unmatched junction bases numbered 4, after V lost 5 bases and J lost 0 bases. Here the CDR3 DNA reads TGTGCCAGCAGCAGAGGGACAGACTCTGGAAACACCATATATTTT. Translating gives CASSRGTDSGNTIYF. The full variable domain, its missing parts supplied by reference TRBV7-9 and TRBJ1-3, is DTGVSQNPRHKITKRGQNVTFRCDPISEHNRLYWYRQTLGQGPEFLTYFQNEAQLEKSRLLSDRFSAERPKGSFSTLEIQRTEQGDSAMYLCASSRGTDSGNTIYFGEGSWLTVV.

CDR3 sequence reads: CASSLTDRRNTEAFF. Here the CDR3 DNA reads TGCGCCAGCAGCCTTACTGACAGGAGGAACACTGAAGCTTTCTTT. V and J are TRBV5-1 and TRBJ1-1, with D tentatively TRBD1 (6 bases). Germline V gene lookup returns CDR1 SGHRS and CDR2 YFSETQ. The CDR3 runs to 15 residues. V was shortened by 4 bases and J by 1 base, with 14 bases between the two germline ends.